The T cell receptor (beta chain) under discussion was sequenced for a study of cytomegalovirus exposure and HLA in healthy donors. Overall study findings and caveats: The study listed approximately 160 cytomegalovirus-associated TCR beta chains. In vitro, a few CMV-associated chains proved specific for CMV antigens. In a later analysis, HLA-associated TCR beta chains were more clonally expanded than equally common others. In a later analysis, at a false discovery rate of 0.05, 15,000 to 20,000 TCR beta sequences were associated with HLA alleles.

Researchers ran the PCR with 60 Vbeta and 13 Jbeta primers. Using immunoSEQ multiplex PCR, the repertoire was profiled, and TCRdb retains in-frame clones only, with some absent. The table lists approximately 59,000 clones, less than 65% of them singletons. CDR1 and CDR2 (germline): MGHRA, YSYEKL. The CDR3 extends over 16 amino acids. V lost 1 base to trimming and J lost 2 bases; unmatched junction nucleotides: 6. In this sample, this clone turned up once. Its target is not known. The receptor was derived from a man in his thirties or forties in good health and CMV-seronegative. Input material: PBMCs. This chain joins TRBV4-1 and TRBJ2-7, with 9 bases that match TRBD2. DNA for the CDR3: TGCGCCAGCAGCCAAGTGTTAGCGGGGGCCACCTACGAGCAGTACTTC. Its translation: CASSQVLAGATYEQYF.